This TCR beta chain came from a study of Tregs in tolerant kidney transplant recipients. The length of the CDR3 is 13 residues. Germline trimming cut 8 bases from V and 2 bases from J; bases unmatched to any gene: 5. CDR1 MNHNS and CDR2 SASEGT come from the germline V gene. The data were produced by immunoSEQ multiplex PCR, yet TCRdb's version contains in-frame clones alone and is incomplete. There are tens of thousands of clones in the sample; approximately 89% occur only once, and 0.3% to 0.4% lies in the top ten. The J gene is TRBJ2-5, the V gene TRBV6-1, with 7 bases fitting TRBD2. Sequencing was performed on Tregs from blood, taken before the transplant. The sequence was collected from a human donor who received a combined kidney and bone marrow transplant. The CDR3 is CASGGLVQETQYF. The CDR3 DNA reads as TGTGCCAGCGGCGGACTAGTTCAAGAGACCCAGTACTTC.